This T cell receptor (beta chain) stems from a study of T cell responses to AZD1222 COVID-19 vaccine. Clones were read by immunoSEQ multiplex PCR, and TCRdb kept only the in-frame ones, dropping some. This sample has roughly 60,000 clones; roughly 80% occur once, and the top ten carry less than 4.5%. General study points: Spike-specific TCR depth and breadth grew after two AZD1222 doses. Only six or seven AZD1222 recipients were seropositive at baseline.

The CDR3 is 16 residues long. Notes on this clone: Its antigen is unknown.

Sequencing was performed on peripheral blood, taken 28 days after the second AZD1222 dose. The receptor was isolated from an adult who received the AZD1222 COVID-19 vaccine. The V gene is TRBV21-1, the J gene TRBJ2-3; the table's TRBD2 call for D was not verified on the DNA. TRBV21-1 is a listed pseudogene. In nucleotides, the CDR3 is TGTGCCAGCAGCGACGGGACTAAAGCCCCCACAGATACGCAGTATTTT. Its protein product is CASSDGTKAPTDTQYF.